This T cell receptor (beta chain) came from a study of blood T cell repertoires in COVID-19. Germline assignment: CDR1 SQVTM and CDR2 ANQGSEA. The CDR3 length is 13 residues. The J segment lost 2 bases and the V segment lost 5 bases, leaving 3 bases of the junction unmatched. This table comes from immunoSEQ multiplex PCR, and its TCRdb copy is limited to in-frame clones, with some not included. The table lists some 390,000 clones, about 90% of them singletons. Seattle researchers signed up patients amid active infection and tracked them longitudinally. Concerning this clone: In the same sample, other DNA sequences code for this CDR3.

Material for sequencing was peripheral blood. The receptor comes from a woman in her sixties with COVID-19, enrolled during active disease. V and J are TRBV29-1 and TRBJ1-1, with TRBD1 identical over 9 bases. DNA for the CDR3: TGCAGCGTTCTACAGGGGGCAAACACTGAAGCTTTCTTT. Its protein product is CSVLQGANTEAFF.